The rows below give T cell receptor beta chains drawn from one sample of a study of beta chain features in type 1 diabetes. This table comes from immunoSEQ multiplex PCR, and its TCRdb copy is limited to in-frame clones, with some not included. The sample lists about 360,000 clones; roughly 12% were seen once. What was sequenced was naive CD4+ T cells from blood. These receptors came from a man between 18 and 35 years old in good health. Each CDR3 is given with its conserved first and last residue. D genes are given only for firm matches. Not every row has a clone size; where given, it reads once, few, many or a size class.

D,size,V,length,J,CDR3,DNA
-,-,TRBV2,14,TRBJ1-5,CASSEDRVYQPQHF,TGTGCCAGCAGTGAAGACAGGGTGTATCAGCCCCAGCATTTT
-,-,TRBV7-9,18,TRBJ2-1,CASSSQGGAGEYYNEQFF,TGTGCCAGCAGCTCTCAGGGGGGAGCGGGAGAATACTACAATGAGCAGTTCTTC
TRBD1,few,TRBV9,14,TRBJ1-2,CASSVVGTGGGYTF,TGTGCCAGCAGCGTAGTTGGGACAGGAGGAGGCTACACCTTC
TRBD1,-,TRBV6-5,14,TRBJ1-5,CSTTGAHYNQPQHF,TGTTCAACGACAGGGGCCCATTACAATCAGCCCCAGCATTTT
-,few,TRBV15,12,TRBJ1-5,CATSRPDQPQHF,TGTGCCACCAGCAGACCGGATCAGCCCCAGCATTTT
-,-,TRBV2,14,TRBJ1-5,CASGVGVSNQPQHF,TGTGCCAGCGGGGTAGGGGTTAGCAATCAGCCCCAGCATTTT
-,few,TRBV28,15,TRBJ2-7,CASSLVTGSSYEQYF,TGTGCCAGCAGTTTAGTAACGGGATCCTCCTACGAGCAGTACTTC
TRBD1,-,TRBV7-9,16,TRBJ1-3,CASSLGQGSSGNTIYF,TGTGCCAGCAGCTTAGGACAGGGCTCTTCTGGAAACACCATATATTTT
-,few,TRBV5-6,13,TRBJ2-7,CASSLGLHYEQYF,TGTGCCAGCAGCCTGGGACTCCACTACGAGCAGTACTTC
-,few,TRBV19,11,TRBJ1-5,CASSKTGSQHF,TGTGCCAGTAGTAAGACCGGGTCCCAGCATTTT
TRBD2,-,TRBV7-9,13,TRBJ2-1,CASLGLAINEQFF,TGTGCCAGCCTGGGACTAGCTATCAATGAGCAGTTCTTC
TRBD1,-,TRBV9,15,TRBJ1-6,CASSVATGGYSPLHF,TGTGCCAGCAGCGTAGCTACAGGGGGCTATTCACCCCTCCACTTT
-,few,TRBV10-3,13,TRBJ2-7,CAISLQDSYEQYF,TGTGCCATCAGCCTACAGGATTCCTACGAGCAGTACTTC
TRBD1,few,TRBV7-8,14,TRBJ1-2,CASSRTGSNYGYTF,TGTGCCAGCAGCAGGACAGGGAGTAACTATGGCTACACCTTC
TRBD2,-,TRBV4-3,18,TRBJ2-5,CASSQDLAGGPVGETQYF,TGCGCCAGCAGCCAAGATCTAGCGGGAGGGCCGGTAGGAGAGACCCAGTACTTC
TRBD1,few,TRBV6-5,16,TRBJ1-3,CASSYSGTGAGNTIYF,TGTGCCAGCAGTTACTCCGGGACAGGGGCTGGAAACACCATATATTTT
TRBD1,few,TRBV5-6,15,TRBJ2-3,CASSLQGAGTDTQYF,TGTGCCAGCAGCTTACAGGGGGCAGGCACAGATACGCAGTATTTT
TRBD1,-,TRBV7-3,13,TRBJ1-2,CASSPGQGRSYTF,TGTGCCAGCAGTCCGGGACAGGGACGTAGCTACACCTTC
TRBD2,-,TRBV4-1,17,TRBJ2-1,CASRPSLSGSSYNEQFF,TGCGCCAGCAGGCCGAGCCTTAGCGGGAGCTCCTACAATGAGCAGTTCTTC
TRBD2,-,TRBV28,16,TRBJ2-1,CASSLSGLAAYNEQFF,TGTGCCAGCAGTTTATCGGGACTAGCGGCTTACAATGAGCAGTTCTTC
-,-,TRBV5-1,15,TRBJ2-2,CASSSGQTYTGELFF,TGCGCCAGCAGCTCAGGACAGACCTACACCGGGGAGCTGTTTTTT
-,-,TRBV4-1,15,TRBJ2-3,CASSHPGMAADTQYF,TGCGCCAGCAGCCATCCGGGGATGGCCGCAGATACGCAGTATTTT
TRBD1,-,TRBV7-2,14,TRBJ1-2,CASSRDRSNYGYTF,TGTGCCAGCAGCCGGGACAGGAGTAACTATGGCTACACCTTC
TRBD1,-,TRBV30,14,TRBJ2-5,CAWSGTGAGETQYF,TGTGCCTGGAGCGGGACAGGGGCTGGGGAGACCCAGTACTTC
-,-,TRBV15,16,TRBJ2-2,CATSSFLKVETGELFF,TGTGCCACCAGCAGTTTTCTTAAAGTGGAGACCGGGGAGCTGTTTTTT
-,few,TRBV7-9,12,TRBJ1-2,CASSSEGYGYTF,TGTGCCAGCAGCTCAGAGGGTTATGGCTACACCTTC
-,-,TRBV14,17,TRBJ2-4,CASSPLRWSGAKNIQYF,TGTGCCAGCAGCCCACTCCGGTGGTCGGGGGCCAAAAACATTCAGTACTTC
-,-,TRBV6-8,14,TRBJ2-5,CASSPELVQETQYF,TGTGCCAGCAGTCCAGAACTAGTACAAGAGACCCAGTACTTC
TRBD2,many,TRBV18,14,TRBJ2-1,CASSPLAGVDEQFF,TGTGCCAGCTCACCTCTAGCGGGGGTCGATGAGCAGTTCTTC
-,few,TRBV28,16,TRBJ1-5,CASGNRDFGIGQPQHF,TGTGCCAGCGGAAACCGGGACTTTGGGATTGGTCAGCCCCAGCATTTT
TRBD1,-,TRBV18,14,TRBJ2-1,CASSPGQGLNEQFF,TGTGCCAGCTCACCAGGACAGGGGTTGAATGAGCAGTTCTTC
-,few,TRBV6-5,13,TRBJ2-7,CASSYSAPREQYF,TGTGCCAGCAGTTACTCCGCGCCTCGCGAGCAGTACTTC
-,-,TRBV18,15,TRBJ2-7,CASSPGTALSYEQYF,TGTGCCAGCTCACCGGGGACTGCTTTATCCTACGAGCAGTACTTC
-,once,TRBV5-4,15,TRBJ1-2,CASSLAGGHTYGYTF,TGTGCCAGCAGCTTGGCGGGGGGGCATACCTATGGCTACACCTTC
-,few,TRBV7-3,14,TRBJ2-2,CASSPGQHTGELFF,TGTGCCAGCAGCCCGGGACAACACACCGGGGAGCTGTTTTTT
TRBD2,-,TRBV7-2,14,TRBJ2-7,CASSSLAGANEQYF,TGTGCCAGCAGCTCCCTAGCGGGGGCGAACGAGCAGTACTTC
-,-,TRBV6-6,13,TRBJ2-5,CASGRTGWETQYF,TGTGCCAGCGGGAGGACGGGTTGGGAGACCCAGTACTTC
-,few,TRBV5-6,16,TRBJ1-4,CASSLVSGGVNEKLFF,TGTGCCAGCAGCTTGGTGTCAGGAGGTGTTAATGAAAAACTGTTTTTT
-,few,TRBV30,13,TRBJ1-1,CAWSWRANTEAFF,TGTGCCTGGAGCTGGAGGGCTAACACTGAAGCTTTCTTT
-,few,TRBV19,13,TRBJ2-1,CASSSGPNGEQFF,TGTGCCAGTAGTAGCGGCCCTAATGGGGAGCAGTTCTTC
-,-,TRBV4-3,13,TRBJ1-6,CASSQQKESPLHF,TGCGCCAGCAGCCAGCAGAAGGAGTCACCCCTCCACTTT